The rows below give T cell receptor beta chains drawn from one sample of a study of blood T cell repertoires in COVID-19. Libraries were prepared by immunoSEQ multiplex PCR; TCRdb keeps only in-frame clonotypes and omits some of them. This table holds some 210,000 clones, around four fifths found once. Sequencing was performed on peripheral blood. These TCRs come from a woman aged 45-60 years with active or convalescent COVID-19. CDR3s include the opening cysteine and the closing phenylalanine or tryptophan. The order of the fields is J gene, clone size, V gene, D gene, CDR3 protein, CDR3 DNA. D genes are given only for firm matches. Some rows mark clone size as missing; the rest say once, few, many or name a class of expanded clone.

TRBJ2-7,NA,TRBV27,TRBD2,CASSPLTSGRAHEQYF,TGTGCCAGCAGTCCCCTAACTAGCGGGAGGGCACACGAGCAGTACTTC
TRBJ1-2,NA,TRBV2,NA,CASSHDLGDYGYTF,TGTGCCAGCAGCCACGACCTCGGGGACTATGGCTACACCTTC
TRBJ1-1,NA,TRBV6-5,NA,CASSYYGQSNTEAFF,TGTGCCAGCAGTTATTACGGACAGTCGAACACTGAAGCTTTCTTT
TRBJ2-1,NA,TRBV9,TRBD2,CASSPPRGNSGRSSYNEQFF,TGTGCCAGCAGCCCCCCCCGTGGGAATAGCGGGAGGTCCTCCTACAATGAGCAGTTCTTC
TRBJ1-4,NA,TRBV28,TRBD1,CASRGTGGQGTEKLFF,TGTGCCAGCAGGGGGACAGGGGGCCAGGGGACTGAAAAACTGTTTTTT
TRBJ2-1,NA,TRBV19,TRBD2,CASSKSSGGTYNEQFF,TGTGCCAGTAGTAAGTCTAGCGGGGGCACCTACAATGAGCAGTTCTTC
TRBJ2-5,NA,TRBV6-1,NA,CASSVGRRPGPQETQYF,TGTGCCAGCAGTGTGGGGAGACGACCCGGCCCACAAGAGACCCAGTACTTC
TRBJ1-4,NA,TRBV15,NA,CATSRGQYEKLFF,TGTGCCACCAGCAGAGGCCAGTATGAAAAACTGTTTTTT
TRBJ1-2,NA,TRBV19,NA,CASSIWQIANYGYTF,TGTGCCAGTAGTATATGGCAGATTGCTAACTATGGCTACACCTTC
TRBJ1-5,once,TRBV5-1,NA,CASSSEISGQPQHF,TGCGCCAGCAGCTCCGAGATAAGCGGTCAGCCCCAGCATTTT
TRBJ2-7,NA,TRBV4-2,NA,CASSQALRYEQYF,TGTGCCAGCAGCCAAGCCCTGAGGTACGAGCAGTACTTC
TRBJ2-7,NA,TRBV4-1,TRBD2,CASSPRLAGGHEQYF,TGCGCCAGCAGCCCAAGACTAGCGGGAGGACACGAGCAGTACTTC
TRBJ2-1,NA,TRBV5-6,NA,CASSREFVEQFF,TGTGCCAGCAGTCGAGAGTTCGTTGAGCAGTTCTTC
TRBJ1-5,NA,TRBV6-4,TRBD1,CASSDSSGGGQPQHF,TGTGCCAGCAGTGACTCGTCAGGGGGCGGTCAGCCCCAGCATTTT
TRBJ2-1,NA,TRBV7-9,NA,CASSFKEGPSYNEQFF,TGTGCCAGCAGCTTTAAGGAGGGCCCTTCCTACAATGAGCAGTTCTTC
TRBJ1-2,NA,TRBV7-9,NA,CASSPGGFGYTF,TGTGCCAGCTCCCCGGGGGGATTTGGCTACACCTTC
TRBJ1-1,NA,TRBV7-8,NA,CASSLARHGISNTEAFF,TGTGCCAGCAGCTTAGCCCGACACGGGATTTCGAACACTGAAGCTTTCTTT
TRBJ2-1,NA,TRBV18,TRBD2,CASEPGTSYNEQFF,TGTGCCAGCGAACCCGGGACTAGTTACAATGAGCAGTTCTTC
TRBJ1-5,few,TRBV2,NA,CASSPMTDNQPQHF,TGTGCCAGCAGTCCCATGACAGATAATCAGCCCCAGCATTTT
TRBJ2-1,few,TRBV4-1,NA,CASSQGTGSIGPYNEQFF,TGCGCCAGCAGCCAAGGTACGGGGTCCATCGGACCCTACAATGAGCAGTTCTTC
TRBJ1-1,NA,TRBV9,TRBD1,CASSGSQGTLNTEAFF,TGTGCCAGCAGCGGATCACAGGGGACCCTCAACACTGAAGCTTTCTTT
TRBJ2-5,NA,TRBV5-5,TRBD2,CASSATSGRALETQYF,TGTGCCAGCAGCGCAACTAGCGGGAGGGCCCTAGAGACCCAGTACTTC
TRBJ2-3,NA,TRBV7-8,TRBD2,CASSTTGGYGTQYF,TGTGCCAGCAGCACCACGGGGGGGTATGGTACGCAGTATTTT
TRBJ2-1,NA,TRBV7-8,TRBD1,CASSARWGGQDTYNEQFF,TGTGCCAGCAGCGCCCGGTGGGGCGGACAGGACACCTACAATGAGCAGTTCTTC
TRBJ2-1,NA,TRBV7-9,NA,CASSQGVHNEQFF,TGTGCCAGCAGTCAAGGAGTCCACAATGAGCAGTTCTTC
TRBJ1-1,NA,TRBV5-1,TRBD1,CASSYDRGHVGFF,TGCGCCAGCAGCTACGACAGGGGGCATGTAGGTTTCTTT
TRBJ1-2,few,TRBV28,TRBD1,CASSLGTDILGGYTF,TGTGCCAGCAGTCTGGGGACAGACATTTTGGGTGGCTACACCTTC
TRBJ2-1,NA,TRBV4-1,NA,CASSQDFRQTYNEQFF,TGCGCCAGCAGCCAAGATTTCAGACAAACCTACAATGAGCAGTTCTTC
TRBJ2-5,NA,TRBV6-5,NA,CASSSGGFRGQETQYF,TGTGCCAGCAGTTCCGGGGGGTTCAGGGGCCAAGAGACCCAGTACTTC
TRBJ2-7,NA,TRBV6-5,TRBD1,CASRGGQGASYEQYF,TGTGCCAGCAGAGGGGGACAGGGGGCTTCCTACGAGCAGTACTTC
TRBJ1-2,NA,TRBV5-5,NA,CASSLGGGRNYGYTF,TGTGCCAGCAGTCTGGGGGGCGGGAGGAACTATGGCTACACCTTC
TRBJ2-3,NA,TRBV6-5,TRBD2,CASRRGGLTDTQYF,TGTGCCAGCAGGCGGGGGGGCCTAACAGATACGCAGTATTTT
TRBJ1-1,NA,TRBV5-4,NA,CASSLDSGMNTEAFF,TGTGCCAGCAGCTTGGATTCGGGGATGAACACTGAAGCTTTCTTT
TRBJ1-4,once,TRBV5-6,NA,CASSLRRSTNEKLFF,TGTGCCAGCAGCTTGCGCAGATCAACTAATGAAAAACTGTTTTTT
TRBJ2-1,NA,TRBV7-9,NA,CASSLQSYNEQFF,TGTGCCAGCAGCTTACAATCATACAATGAGCAGTTCTTC
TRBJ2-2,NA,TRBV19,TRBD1,CASSYRGRELFF,TGTGCCAGTAGCTACAGGGGCCGGGAGCTGTTTTTT